This TCR beta chain was recorded in a study of siplizumab effects on memory and regulatory T cells (dated by TCRdb to between 2019 and 2020). Some background on the complete study: The study examined how the anti-CD2 antibody siplizumab affects alloreactive T-cell subsets in allogeneic mixed lymphocyte reactions built from human PBMCs.

What the research found in general, with its limitations: Because sequences at frequencies below about 10^-5 were poorly captured, only a minor fraction of alloreactive clones could be mapped back to unstimulated subsets. Roughly 80-97% of proliferating CD4+ or CD8+ clones could not be assigned a naive or memory phenotype. Among mappable alloreactive CD4+ clones, an average Treg-derived fraction of 68.8% was observed with siplizumab, compared with 26.9% in control reactions. The cumulative frequency of alloreactive sequences traceable to unstimulated CD4+ memory T cells was significantly reduced by siplizumab. Unstimulated naive T cells appeared to be more diverse than memory T cells, and naive cells seemed to make a substantial contribution to the alloresponse. The suppressive function of proliferating Tregs from siplizumab cultures was not functionally confirmed.

As regards this clone: No antigen is known for it. No base qualities exist here, and no much larger clone lies one base off it.

The library came from the immunoSEQ multiplex PCR assay. Around 100,000 TCR templates per sample were assayed by the deep sequencing platform. Genomic DNA extracted from sorted T cells was used for TCRbeta CDR3 sequencing. The original methods were these. The R programming language was used for clonal analysis of the TCRbeta CDR3 data. Comparing unstimulated samples against CFSE-low samples taken after the reaction was how alloreactive CD4+ and CD8+ clones were defined. Regulatory or non-regulatory origin was assigned to alloreactive CD4+ clones by matching of sequences to sorted unstimulated Treg and non-Treg repertoires. Imported from immuneACCESS, the table was reduced by TCRdb to in-frame sequences with V and J called. These copies leave out some clones; in studies compared against another copy, an unresolved V gene accounts for under half, and the cause of the remainder is not known. That table is the source of V, J and clone size, and D and trimming were worked out from the DNA. The sample profile shows 95,000 to 100,000 clones; about 93% of them were found once. The ten most abundant clones make up about 12% of the sample.

Sorted unstimulated T cells, along with proliferating T cells recovered from mixed lymphocyte reactions, underwent TCRbeta CDR3 sequencing. Fresh whole blood from approximately 10 HLA-typed healthy donors was used to isolate PBMCs. Unstimulated CD4+ non-regulatory T cells were FACS-sorted to map the origin of alloreactive clones. CDR1 and CDR2, looked up from the germline V gene (reference sequence), are SGHKS and YYEKEE. The CDR3 covers 16 residues, taking in both the cysteine and the phenylalanine. The DNA shown is the 48-base CDR3, in frame from base 1. At the junction V is shortened by 2 bases and J by 6 bases, with 19 bases in between.

The sequence is built from TRBV5-5 and TRBJ2-3; the D gene is possibly TRBD1, with 6 bases matching. The sequenced material came from non-Treg CD4+ T cells sorted from blood. In the paper's terms, the cell subset or site label means: FACS-sorted unstimulated CD4+ non-regulatory T cells. The sequence was obtained from a human donor in good health. The sequence in DNA is TGTGCCAGCAGCTTAAGTGGGACCCTAAGGGGGGATACGCAGTATTTT. It codes for CASSLSGTLRGDTQYF.